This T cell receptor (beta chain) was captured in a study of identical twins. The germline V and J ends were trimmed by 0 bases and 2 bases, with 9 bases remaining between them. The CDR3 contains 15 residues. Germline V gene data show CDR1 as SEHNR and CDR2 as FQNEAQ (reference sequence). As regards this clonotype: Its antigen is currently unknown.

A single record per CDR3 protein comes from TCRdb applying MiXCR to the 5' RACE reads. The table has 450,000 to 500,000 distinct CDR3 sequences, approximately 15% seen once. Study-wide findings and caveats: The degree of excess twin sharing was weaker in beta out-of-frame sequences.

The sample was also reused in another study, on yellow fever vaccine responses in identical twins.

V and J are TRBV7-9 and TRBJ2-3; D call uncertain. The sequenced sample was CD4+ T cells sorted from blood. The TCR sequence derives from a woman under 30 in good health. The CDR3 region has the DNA TGTGCCAGCAGCTTAGCACTGTCTGACACAGATACGCAGTATTTT. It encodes CASSLALSDTDTQYF.